This is a list of T cell receptor beta chains from one sample in a study of CD4 T cells in relation to SARS-CoV-2 and coronaviruses. Sequencing used immunoSEQ multiplex PCR; TCRdb keeps in-frame clones, though not all of them. Of approximately 20,000 clones listed, over 65% are singletons. These receptors' antigens are unknown. Specimen: CD4+ T cells from PBMCs, cultured in vitro. Receptors originate from a human donor in good health. The CDR3 runs from the conserved cysteine through the conserved F or W. A D gene is named only where the DNA matches it firmly. For some rows the clone size is stated as once, few or many, or as a class when expanded; others skip it.

v_gene,abundance,j_gene,d_gene,CDR3aa,CDR3nt
TRBV19,-,TRBJ1-4,-,CASSRYVGRATNEKLFF,TGTGCCAGTAGTAGGTATGTCGGACGGGCAACTAATGAAAAACTGTTTTTT
TRBV25-1,-,TRBJ2-7,-,CASSESVAKGSYEQYF,TGTGCCAGCAGTGAATCGGTAGCCAAGGGCTCCTACGAGCAGTACTTC
TRBV13,-,TRBJ1-2,-,CASSLVQGTQPYGYTF,TGTGCCAGCAGCTTAGTTCAGGGGACCCAACCGTATGGCTACACCTTC
TRBV5-1,-,TRBJ2-7,TRBD2,CASSLLAAYEQYF,TGCGCCAGCAGCTTACTAGCGGCCTACGAGCAGTACTTC
TRBV28,-,TRBJ1-5,TRBD1,CASSFGTGGGGQPQHF,TGTGCCAGCAGTTTTGGGACAGGGGGCGGAGGTCAGCCCCAGCATTTT
TRBV7-2,-,TRBJ2-3,TRBD2,CASSRPGGQITDTQYF,TGTGCCAGCAGCCGGCCGGGGGGGCAGATCACAGATACGCAGTATTTT
TRBV19,-,TRBJ2-2,-,CASSGALNTGELFF,TGTGCCAGTAGTGGCGCTCTGAACACCGGGGAGCTGTTTTTT
TRBV9,-,TRBJ2-1,-,CASSVQGLGGGYNEQFF,TGTGCCAGCAGCGTCCAGGGGTTGGGCGGGGGCTACAATGAGCAGTTCTTC
TRBV2,-,TRBJ2-7,-,CATRWEGVTYEQYF,TGTGCCACTCGGTGGGAGGGGGTAACCTACGAGCAGTACTTC
TRBV5-3,few,TRBJ1-2,-,CARRGVYGYTF,TGTGCCAGAAGGGGTGTCTATGGCTACACCTTC
TRBV29-1,-,TRBJ2-1,-,CSAGELAYNEQFF,TGCAGCGCGGGAGAACTAGCTTACAATGAGCAGTTCTTC
TRBV7-8,-,TRBJ1-4,-,CASSEKDMPTNEKLFF,TGTGCCAGCAGCGAAAAGGACATGCCAACTAATGAAAAACTGTTTTTT
TRBV6-5,-,TRBJ1-1,-,CASEGSSNEAFF,TGTGCCAGCGAGGGCAGTTCCAATGAAGCTTTCTTT
TRBV12-5,-,TRBJ1-1,TRBD1,CASGLVILRDRGLLGTEAFF,TGTGCTAGTGGTTTGGTAATTTTGAGGGACAGGGGTTTATTAGGCACTGAAGCTTTCTTT
TRBV28,-,TRBJ1-5,-,CASTSGQPQHF,TGTGCCAGCACCTCAGGACAGCCCCAGCATTTT
TRBV27,-,TRBJ1-2,TRBD1,CASSLYPGQPLRGYGYTF,TGTGCCAGCAGCCTTTACCCGGGACAGCCCCTCCGGGGCTATGGCTACACCTTC
TRBV3-1/TRBV3-2,-,TRBJ2-7,TRBD2,CASSQDGGEGRGEQYF,TGTGCCAGCAGCCAAGATGGGGGGGAGGGCCGTGGGGAGCAGTACTTC
TRBV27,-,TRBJ2-3,TRBD1,CASSHSGTDTDTQYF,TGTGCCAGCAGTCACTCCGGGACAGACACAGATACGCAGTATTTT
TRBV12-5,-,TRBJ2-2,-,CASGLVQGNTGELFF,TGTGCTAGTGGTTTGGTACAGGGGAACACCGGGGAGCTGTTTTTT
TRBV19,-,TRBJ2-3,-,CASSINWGKTDTQYF,TGTGCCAGTAGTATTAATTGGGGGAAGACAGATACGCAGTATTTT
TRBV11-2,-,TRBJ2-7,TRBD2,CASRGLAGALRVGQYF,TGTGCCAGCAGGGGACTAGCGGGAGCCCTTAGGGTAGGGCAGTACTTC
TRBV10-3,few,TRBJ2-6,-,CAISGPGTGANVLTF,TGTGCCATCAGTGGTCCAGGGACTGGGGCCAACGTCCTGACTTTC
TRBV3-1/TRBV3-2,few,TRBJ2-7,TRBD2,CASSQGGSGSFGREQYF,TGTGCCAGCAGCCAAGGTGGTAGCGGGAGTTTCGGACGCGAGCAGTACTTC
TRBV2,-,TRBJ2-2,TRBD1,CASREQGISGELFF,TGTGCCAGCAGAGAACAGGGGATAAGCGGGGAGCTGTTTTTT
TRBV6-5,once,TRBJ2-3,TRBD1,CASRGLVPYTDTQYF,TGTGCCAGTAGGGGGCTAGTTCCGTACACAGATACGCAGTATTTT
TRBV5-1,-,TRBJ1-1,TRBD1,CASSLAGTGREVTEAFF,TGCGCCAGCAGCTTGGCCGGGACAGGGAGAGAGGTGACTGAAGCTTTCTTT
TRBV12-5,-,TRBJ2-7,TRBD2,CASGLDLAGVIYEQYF,TGTGCTAGTGGTTTGGATTTAGCGGGAGTAATCTACGAGCAGTACTTC
TRBV19,-,TRBJ1-2,-,CASSVDRYYGYTF,TGTGCCAGTAGTGTTGACAGATACTATGGCTACACCTTC
TRBV19,-,TRBJ2-1,-,CASSISRDSWGEQFF,TGTGCCAGTAGTATATCGAGGGACTCATGGGGCGAGCAGTTCTTC
TRBV7-8,-,TRBJ2-3,-,CASSLAEIGGGTDTQYF,TGTGCCAGCAGCTTAGCGGAAATAGGCGGGGGCACAGATACGCAGTATTTT
TRBV7-9,-,TRBJ2-1,TRBD2,CASSLGVAGLPREQFF,TGTGCCAGCAGCTTAGGGGTAGCGGGTCTTCCCAGGGAGCAGTTCTTC
TRBV7-8,few,TRBJ1-1,-,CASSLVQPMGAEAFF,TGTGCCAGCAGCTTAGTCCAACCTATGGGCGCTGAAGCTTTCTTT
TRBV2,-,TRBJ1-3,-,CASSVQRDSGNTIYF,TGTGCCAGCAGTGTTCAGAGAGACTCTGGAAACACCATATATTTT
TRBV30,-,TRBJ1-3,-,CAWSVEQLNGNTIYF,TGTGCCTGGAGCGTCGAACAGCTAAATGGAAACACCATATATTTT
TRBV4-2,-,TRBJ2-3,-,CASSQAPLADTDTQYF,TGTGCCAGCAGCCAAGCCCCTTTAGCGGACACAGATACGCAGTATTTT
TRBV25-1,-,TRBJ1-1,-,CASSGLNSGVSNTEAFF,TGTGCCAGCAGTGGCCTCAATTCAGGGGTTAGCAACACTGAAGCTTTCTTT
TRBV2,-,TRBJ2-6,-,CASSVETVSGANVLTF,TGTGCCAGCAGTGTTGAGACAGTCTCTGGGGCCAACGTCCTGACTTTC
TRBV12-5,-,TRBJ2-6,TRBD2,CASGLALGGIAGIYSGANVLTF,TGTGCTAGTGGTTTGGCCCTGGGCGGAATAGCGGGAATCTACTCTGGGGCCAACGTCCTGACTTTC
TRBV30,-,TRBJ1-3,TRBD1,CAWSTGTVSGNTIYF,TGTGCCTGGTCGACGGGGACAGTCTCTGGAAACACCATATATTTT
TRBV9,once,TRBJ2-1,TRBD2,CASSVRAGVYNEQFF,TGTGCCAGCAGCGTTCGAGCGGGAGTCTACAATGAGCAGTTCTTC
TRBV18,-,TRBJ2-2,-,CASSVRDNGGELFF,TGTGCCAGCTCAGTCCGGGATAATGGCGGGGAGCTGTTTTTT
TRBV28,-,TRBJ2-7,TRBD2,CASSFELAGREQYF,TGTGCCAGCAGTTTTGAACTAGCGGGGCGCGAGCAGTACTTC
TRBV5-1,-,TRBJ2-1,TRBD2,CASSLIAGGYNEQFF,TGCGCCAGCAGCTTGATAGCGGGAGGTTACAATGAGCAGTTCTTC
TRBV5-1,-,TRBJ1-1,-,CASSWGAGVTEAFF,TGCGCCAGCAGCTGGGGGGCAGGAGTCACTGAAGCTTTCTTT
TRBV28,-,TRBJ2-7,-,CASSPPLENEQYF,TGTGCCAGCAGTCCCCCCCTGGAGAACGAGCAGTACTTC
TRBV2,-,TRBJ2-5,-,CASSEDRRETQYF,TGTGCCAGCAGTGAAGACAGGCGGGAGACCCAGTACTTC
TRBV18,-,TRBJ2-1,TRBD2,CASSPRTGTSRYNEQFF,TGTGCCAGCTCACCGCGGACCGGGACTAGTAGGTACAATGAGCAGTTCTTC
TRBV7-9,few,TRBJ1-2,-,CASSSKTYDYGYTF,TGTGCCAGCAGCTCCAAGACCTATGACTATGGCTACACCTTC
TRBV29-1,-,TRBJ2-7,TRBD1,CSVRPLQGRGYEQYF,TGCAGCGTTAGGCCACTACAGGGGAGAGGCTACGAGCAGTACTTC
TRBV3-1/TRBV3-2,-,TRBJ1-3,-,CASSQVPHRDLVRGNTIYF,TGTGCCAGCAGCCAAGTCCCTCATAGGGATCTGGTACGTGGAAACACCATATATTTT
TRBV11-3,few,TRBJ2-1,-,CASSLEPYNEQFF,TGTGCCAGCAGCTTAGAACCGTACAATGAGCAGTTCTTC
TRBV6-6,-,TRBJ2-7,TRBD2,CASKTTSGSYEQYF,TGTGCCAGCAAGACCACTAGCGGCTCCTACGAGCAGTACTTC